This TCR beta chain was sequenced in a study of Ad26.COV2.S vaccination and SARS-CoV-2 variants (dated by TCRdb to the early 2020s). With respect to the entire study: Donors in the vaccine arm were drawn from COV1001, a multicentre, randomized, double-blind, placebo-controlled phase I-IIa trial testing Ad26.COV2.S in healthy adults. TCRbeta repertoire sequencing was used to assess the specificity and breadth of SARS-CoV-2-reactive T cell receptors after Ad26.COV2.S vaccination. Participants in the trial were split at random into five groups of five each, receiving low-dose or high-dose Ad26.COV2.S once or twice, or else placebo on both occasions. Throughout the experiments and outcome assessment, investigators stayed blinded to trial group allocation. A total of around 32 samples were included in the TCR-sequenced set, comprising about 20 Ad26.COV2.S vaccine recipients, 5 placebo recipients and 8 SARS-CoV-2 convalescent individuals. Ad26.COV2.S was administered intramuscularly at 5 x 10^10 or 1 x 10^11 viral particles, either as a single shot or as two shots given 56 days apart. Overall results and qualifications from the work: Substantial breadth of spike-specific CD8+ and CD4+ T cell responses was reported after vaccination. Spike-specific TCR breadth was higher in Ad26.COV2.S recipients than in placebo recipients (P = 0.0014). Comparing responses between vaccine doses or regimens was not something the study was powered to do. It was noted by the authors that total T cell responses may have been underestimated by the TCR breadth and depth analyses. Vaccine and placebo recipients had similar non-spike TCR breadth, a finding consistent with the vaccine containing only spike.

The junction carries 15 bases between V and J, which are trimmed by 4 bases and 6 bases respectively. The cysteine opens and the phenylalanine closes a CDR3 of 14 amino acids. Here the CDR3 DNA is all that survives: 42 bases in frame from base 1. Reading the germline V gene (reference sequence) gives CDR1 LGHDT and CDR2 YNNKEL. Remarks on this clone: Its antigen target is currently unknown. No much larger clone is present one base from it, and per-base qualities are unavailable.

In the paper's terms, the treatment or condition label means: over 15 received Ad26.COV2.S at low or high dose, single or two shots; five or six received placebo; per-sample allocation not given. Repertoires of vaccine and placebo recipients were sequenced from samples collected on day 63 after the first injection. Between 29 July and 7 August 2020, Cohort 1b enrolled about two dozen adults aged 18-55 years at one site in Boston, USA. Ad26.COV2.S was a replication-incompetent adenovirus type 26 vector that expressed a prefusion-stabilized SARS-CoV-2 spike protein derived from the original Wuhan strain. The immunoSEQ Assay was the method used to sequence TCRbeta CDR3 regions. After extraction, genomic DNA underwent amplification by bias-controlled multiplex PCR, followed by high-throughput sequencing. In the paper's pipeline: To quantify the absolute abundance of every unique TCRbeta CDR3 region, sequences were collapsed and filtered. T cell fraction was estimated by normalization of TCRbeta template counts to usable DNA, with usable DNA being measured through amplification of reference genes present in all nucleated cells. Repertoire TCRs were annotated as SARS-CoV-2-specific by exact matching of V gene, CDR3 amino acid sequence and J gene to a known reactive TCR set. The reference SARS-CoV-2 TCR set was derived from MIRA and filtered for enrichment in COVID-19-positive ImmuneCODE repertoires, a step that removed public or cross-reactive TCRs. Based on the MIRA antigens, annotated TCRs were further analysed at the level of specific ORF or position within ORF. Breadth was defined as the number of annotated unique rearrangements divided by the total number of unique productive rearrangements, and depth was defined as the summed frequency of the annotated unique rearrangements. TCR breadth was compared between groups using two-sided Wilcoxon rank-sum tests. Not all clones reach the TCRdb copy of this immuneACCESS table, which keeps in-frame sequences only. Checked studies attribute under half of the gap to unresolved V genes and leave the rest unexplained. That table supplies the V and J calls and clone size; D and trimming were determined from the DNA. This sample holds hundreds of thousands of clones; more than 80% were observed only once. The ten largest clones capture approximately 1.5% of the sample.

The TCR was taken from a person between 18 and 60 years old who received the Ad26.COV2.S COVID-19 vaccine or a placebo. The sequencing used peripheral blood, collected in a trial of Ad26.COV2.S vaccine versus placebo. Rearrangement joined TRBV3-1 (or the pseudogene TRBV3-2) to TRBJ1-1, and the D gene may be TRBD1, 6 bases matching. The DNA reads as follows: TGTGCCAGCAGCCTCAAGGTCCCAGGGGCTGAAGCTTTCTTT. Protein translation: CASSLKVPGAEAFF.